In its sample, the clone carrying this TCR beta chain was seen many times. Its target is unknown. This specimen comes from a study of liver allograft versus peripheral blood T cells. Study in general: In transplanted livers, T cell receptor repertoires were compared with those found in the recipients' peripheral blood. General study results and limits: Inside liver allografts, T cell receptor repertoires reportedly diverged from the repertoires found in peripheral blood.

CDR1 and CDR2 (germline): SGHAT, FQDESV (reference sequence). The V and J ends lost 2 bases and 3 bases, in that order; junction bases with no gene match: 6. CDR3 size: 15 residues. TCRdb processed the reads anew with MiXCR; each CDR3 protein has one entry. Of about 6,500 distinct CDR3 sequences listed, about a sixth were seen once; the top ten hold 58%. The receptor was isolated from a human patient who had a liver transplant. Some T cells may be the graft donor's. The chain uses TRBV11-1 and TRBJ1-1; 7 bases are a match to TRBD1. CDR3 in amino acids: CASSLLRTGDTEAFF. CDR3 coding DNA: TGTGCCAGCAGCTTACTACGGACAGGTGACACTGAAGCTTTCTTT.